These T cell receptor beta chains were read from a single sample in a study of response to subunit inactivated influenza vaccine. One entry per CDR3 protein, called by TCRdb with MiXCR from the RT-PCR reads. The sample has 600,000 to 850,000 distinct CDR3 sequences; around 15% are singletons. The material sequenced was PBMCs from blood, taken approximately 15 days before vaccination. These receptors were taken from a man over 45 who received an inactivated influenza vaccine. Both conserved end residues are part of each CDR3. The D gene is left open where the match is weak. Size is stated for part of the rows, as once, few or many counts, or as a class when the clone is expanded.

>-|TRBV29-1|few|TRBJ2-4
TGCAGCGTGCAGTTAGCCAAAAACATTCAGTACTTC
CSVQLAKNIQYF
>-|TRBV4-3|-|TRBJ2-2
TGCGCCAGCAGTCGCGACAGGAGAATCACCGGGGAGCTGTTTTTT
CASSRDRRITGELFF
>TRBD2|TRBV10-3|-|TRBJ2-1
TGTGCCATCTCGGAGGTAGCGGGGGGATTCTCCTACAATGAGCAGTTCTTC
CAISEVAGGFSYNEQFF
>-|TRBV7-9|-|TRBJ1-6
TGTGCCAGCAGCTTATCTCCCGGGGGGTATAATTCACCCCTCCACTTT
CASSLSPGGYNSPLHF
>TRBD2|TRBV4-3|-|TRBJ2-3
TGCGCCAGCAGCCCCCGGCGGAGTAGCGGGAGGGCCGAGGTTAACGCGCAGTATTTT
CASSPRRSSGRAEVNAQYF
>TRBD2|TRBV5-1|-|TRBJ2-7
TGCGCCAGCAGCCCGGGACTAGCGGAATACTTCTACGAGCAGTACTTC
CASSPGLAEYFYEQYF
>-|TRBV5-5|few|TRBJ2-2
TGTGCCAGCAGCTTGGGACTATGGGGCGGGGAGCTGTTTTTT
CASSLGLWGGELFF
>-|TRBV12-3/TRBV12-4|few|TRBJ1-1
TGTGCCAGTTCATTCCGTGGGGGTGAAAGCACTGAAGCTTTCTTT
CASSFRGGESTEAFF
>TRBD2|TRBV15|many|TRBJ2-3
TGTGCCACCAGCAGGCGGGGGGCTACTAGCGGGAGTTATACGCAGTATTTT
CATSRRGATSGSYTQYF
>TRBD2|TRBV2|few|TRBJ2-5
TGTGCCAGCAGTGAAGAGAAAATCGGACTAGTGATTGAATTGACCCAGTACTTC
CASSEEKIGLVIELTQYF
>TRBD2|TRBV12-3/TRBV12-4|few|TRBJ2-3
TGTGCCAGCAGTTCCGGGGGAGGGGCAGATACGCAGTATTTT
CASSSGGGADTQYF
>-|TRBV9|few|TRBJ2-7
TGTGCCAGCAGCGCGCCGGGACTTTCCTACGAGCAGTACTTC
CASSAPGLSYEQYF
>TRBD1|TRBV28|few|TRBJ1-4
TGTGCCAGCAGTTCACCAGGGGGCTACGAAAAACTGTTTTTT
CASSSPGGYEKLFF
>-|TRBV10-3|few|TRBJ2-5
TGTGCCATCAGCGAACTGTGGGGGCTACCCCAGGAGGAAGAGACCCAGTACTTC
CAISELWGLPQEEETQYF
>TRBD2|TRBV11-2|many|TRBJ2-1
TGTGCCAGCAGCACTCCCATGACTAGCGGGGGGACCGCTTGGGATGAGCAGTTCTTC
CASSTPMTSGGTAWDEQFF
>-|TRBV9|-|TRBJ2-3
TGTGCCAGCAGCGCCCGTAGGGGATTACAGGCAGATACGCAGTATTTT
CASSARRGLQADTQYF
>TRBD1|TRBV9|-|TRBJ2-6
TGTGCCAGCAGCGACGGACAGGGGGAGTTGTCTGGGGCCAACGTCCTGACTTTC
CASSDGQGELSGANVLTF
>TRBD1|TRBV7-2|few|TRBJ2-7
TGTGCCAGCAGATCGACCGGGACAGCGCACGAGCAGTACTTC
CASRSTGTAHEQYF
>TRBD2|TRBV2|-|TRBJ2-1
TGTGCCAGCAGTAAGGGACTAGCGGGGTACAATGAGCAGTTCTTC
CASSKGLAGYNEQFF
>-|TRBV9|few|TRBJ2-7
TGTGCCAGCAGCGTGGCGGCGGGATTTGCTAACGAGCAGTACTTC
CASSVAAGFANEQYF
>-|TRBV20-1|-|TRBJ1-5
TGTAGTGTACGGGGGGCCGTCAATCAGCCCCAGCATTTT
CSVRGAVNQPQHF
>-|TRBV7-3|-|TRBJ1-1
TGTGCCAGCAGCTCAGGACAGGAAGCTTTCTTT
CASSSGQEAFF
>-|TRBV28|-|TRBJ2-1
TGTGCCAGCTCGGTAAGGATCAATGAGCAGTTCTTC
CASSVRINEQFF